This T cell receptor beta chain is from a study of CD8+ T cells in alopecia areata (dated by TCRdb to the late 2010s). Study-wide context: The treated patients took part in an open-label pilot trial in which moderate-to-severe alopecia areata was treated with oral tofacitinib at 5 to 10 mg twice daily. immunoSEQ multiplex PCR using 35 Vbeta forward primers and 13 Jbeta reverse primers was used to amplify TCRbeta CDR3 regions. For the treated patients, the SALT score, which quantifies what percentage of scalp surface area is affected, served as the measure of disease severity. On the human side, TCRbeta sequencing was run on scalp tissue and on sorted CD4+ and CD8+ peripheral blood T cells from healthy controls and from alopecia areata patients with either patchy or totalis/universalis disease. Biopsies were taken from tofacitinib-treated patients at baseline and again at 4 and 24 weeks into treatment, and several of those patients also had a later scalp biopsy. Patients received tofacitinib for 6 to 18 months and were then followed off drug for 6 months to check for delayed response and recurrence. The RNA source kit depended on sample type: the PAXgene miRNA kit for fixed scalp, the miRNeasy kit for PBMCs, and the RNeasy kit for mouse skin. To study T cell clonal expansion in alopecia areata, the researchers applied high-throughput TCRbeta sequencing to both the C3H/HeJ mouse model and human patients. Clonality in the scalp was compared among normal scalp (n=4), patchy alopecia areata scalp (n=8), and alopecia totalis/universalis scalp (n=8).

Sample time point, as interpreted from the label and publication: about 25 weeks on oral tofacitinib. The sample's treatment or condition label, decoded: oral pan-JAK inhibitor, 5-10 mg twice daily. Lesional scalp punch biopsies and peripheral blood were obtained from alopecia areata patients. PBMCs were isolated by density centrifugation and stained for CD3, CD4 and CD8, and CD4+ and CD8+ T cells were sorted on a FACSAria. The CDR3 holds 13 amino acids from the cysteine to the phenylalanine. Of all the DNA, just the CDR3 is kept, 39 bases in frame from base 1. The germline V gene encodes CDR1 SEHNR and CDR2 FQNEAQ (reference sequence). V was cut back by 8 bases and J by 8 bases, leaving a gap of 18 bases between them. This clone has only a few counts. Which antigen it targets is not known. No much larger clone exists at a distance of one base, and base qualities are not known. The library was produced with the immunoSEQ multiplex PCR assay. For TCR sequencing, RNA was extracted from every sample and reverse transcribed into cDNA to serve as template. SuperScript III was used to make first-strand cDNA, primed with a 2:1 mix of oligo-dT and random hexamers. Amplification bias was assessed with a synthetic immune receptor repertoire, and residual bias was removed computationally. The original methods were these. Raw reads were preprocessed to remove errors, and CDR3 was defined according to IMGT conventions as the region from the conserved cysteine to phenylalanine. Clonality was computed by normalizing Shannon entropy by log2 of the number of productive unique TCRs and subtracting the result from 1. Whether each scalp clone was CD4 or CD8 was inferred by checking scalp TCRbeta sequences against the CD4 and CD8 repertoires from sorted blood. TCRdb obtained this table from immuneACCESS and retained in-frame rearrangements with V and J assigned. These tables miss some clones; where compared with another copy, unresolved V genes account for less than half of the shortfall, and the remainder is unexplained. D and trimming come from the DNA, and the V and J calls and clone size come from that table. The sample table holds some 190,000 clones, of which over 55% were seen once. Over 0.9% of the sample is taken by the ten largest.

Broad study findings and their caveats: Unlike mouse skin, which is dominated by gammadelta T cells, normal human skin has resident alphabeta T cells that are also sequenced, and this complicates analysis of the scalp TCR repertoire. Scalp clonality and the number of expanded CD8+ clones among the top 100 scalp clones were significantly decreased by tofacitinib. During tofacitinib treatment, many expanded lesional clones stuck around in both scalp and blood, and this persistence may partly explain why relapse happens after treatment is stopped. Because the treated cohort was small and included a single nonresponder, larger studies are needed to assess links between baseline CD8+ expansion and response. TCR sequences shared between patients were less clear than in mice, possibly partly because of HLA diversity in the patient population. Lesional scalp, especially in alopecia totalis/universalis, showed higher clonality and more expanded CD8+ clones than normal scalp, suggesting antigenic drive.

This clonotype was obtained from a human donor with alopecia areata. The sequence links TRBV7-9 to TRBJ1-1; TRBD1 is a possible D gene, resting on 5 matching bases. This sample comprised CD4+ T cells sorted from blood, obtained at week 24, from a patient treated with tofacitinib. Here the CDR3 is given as CASQEQVGTEAFF. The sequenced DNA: TGTGCCAGCCAGGAACAGGTAGGGACCGAAGCTTTCTTT.